Described below is a single TCR beta chain sequence and its context. This sample was taken from a study of cytomegalovirus exposure and HLA in healthy donors. The primer mix had 60 Vbeta and 13 Jbeta primers. Produced via immunoSEQ multiplex PCR; TCRdb's table is partial and in-frame only. This table holds over 150,000 clones, around 79% found once. Per the germline V gene, CDR1 is SGHRS and CDR2 is YFSETQ. CDR3 length: 14 amino acids. V shed 4 bases and J 3 bases; nucleotides not matched to a gene: 6. The sequencing input was PBMCs. The origin of this receptor is a man younger than 30 in good health and CMV-seronegative. The V and J genes are TRBV5-1 and TRBJ1-1; TRBD1 agrees at 7 bases. The CDR3 spells CASSEQGKDTEAFF. CDR3 sequence (DNA): TGCGCCAGCAGCGAACAGGGGAAGGACACTGAAGCTTTCTTT.